The present entry profiles one T cell receptor beta chain with its context. The antigen is undetermined. The germline V and J ends were trimmed by 2 bases and 1 base, with 11 bases remaining between them. Germline CDR1 and CDR2: SNHLY and FYNNEI. CDR3 length: 15 amino acids. Clones were read by immunoSEQ multiplex PCR, and TCRdb kept only the in-frame ones, dropping some. The table lists 14,000 or so clones, around 84% of them singletons. The sample belongs to a study of EBV T-cell therapy then PD-1 blockade in nasopharyngeal carcinoma. Treatment reported: AdE1-LMPpoly-expanded autologous EBV-specific T-cell therapy followed by anti-PD-1 nivolumab.

The chain joins TRBV2 to TRBJ1-2, with D unclear. The receptor comes from a man aged 35-49 years with nasopharyngeal carcinoma. Source: CD8+ T cells from blood, taken at day 105 from a patient whose treatment included autologous EBV-specific T cells and nivolumab. CDR3 in DNA: TGTGCCAGCAGTGAACTTCAGAGGGTTAACTATGGCTACACCTTC. Amino acids: CASSELQRVNYGYTF. Variable domain in full (rest from reference TRBV2 and TRBJ1-2): EPEVTQTPSHQVTQMGQEVILRCVPISNHLYFYWYRQILGQKVEFLVSFYNNEISEKSEIFDDQFSVERPDGSNFTLKIRSTKLEDSAMYFCASSELQRVNYGYTFGSGTRLTVV.